Only one count was recorded for the clone carrying this T cell receptor (beta chain). No antigen is known for it. The sample comes from a study of cytomegalovirus exposure and HLA in healthy donors. CDR3 length: 19 amino acids. J gave up 2 bases and V 6 bases, and 16 bases lay outside the gene matches. The germline gives CDR1 MNHEY, CDR2 SMNVEV (reference sequence). Study-level findings and limits: A few chains tied to CMV proved CMV antigen-specific in vitro. Whilst most TCR sequences proved rare, a subset of public TCRs occurred across many donors.

PCR amplification relied on 60 Vbeta primers (plus 13 Jbeta primers). Sequencing was performed with immunoSEQ multiplex PCR; in TCRdb, only in-frame clones are kept and a portion is missing. The table lists about 100,000 clones, 70% to 80% of them singletons. The sample comprised PBMCs. The clonotype comes from a woman in her thirties or forties in good health and CMV-seronegative. This chain links TRBV27 with TRBJ2-2; 9 positions match TRBD1. The CDR3 sequence is CASRPHGTGRAGNTGELFF. The CDR3 nucleotides read TGTGCCAGCAGGCCCCATGGGACAGGGCGGGCGGGAAACACCGGGGAGCTGTTTTTT.